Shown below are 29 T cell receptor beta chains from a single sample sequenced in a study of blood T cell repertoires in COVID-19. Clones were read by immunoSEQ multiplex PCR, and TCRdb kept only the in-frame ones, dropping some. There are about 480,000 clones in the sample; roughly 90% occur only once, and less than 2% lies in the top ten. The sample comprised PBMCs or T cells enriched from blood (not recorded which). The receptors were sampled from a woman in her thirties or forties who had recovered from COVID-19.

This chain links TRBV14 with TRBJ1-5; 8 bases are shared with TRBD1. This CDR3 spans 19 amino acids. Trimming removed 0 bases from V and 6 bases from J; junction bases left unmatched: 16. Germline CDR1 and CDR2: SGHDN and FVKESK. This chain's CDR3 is CASSQDGRIGQGITQPQHF. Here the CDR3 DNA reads TGTGCCAGCAGCCAAGATGGAAGAATAGGACAGGGCATAACTCAGCCCCAGCATTTT.

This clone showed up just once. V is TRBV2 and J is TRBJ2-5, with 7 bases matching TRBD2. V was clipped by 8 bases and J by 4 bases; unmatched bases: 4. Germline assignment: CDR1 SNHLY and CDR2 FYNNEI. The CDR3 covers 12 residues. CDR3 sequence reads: CASRGEGETQYF. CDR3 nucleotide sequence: TGTGCCAGCCGGGGGGAGGGAGAGACCCAGTACTTC.

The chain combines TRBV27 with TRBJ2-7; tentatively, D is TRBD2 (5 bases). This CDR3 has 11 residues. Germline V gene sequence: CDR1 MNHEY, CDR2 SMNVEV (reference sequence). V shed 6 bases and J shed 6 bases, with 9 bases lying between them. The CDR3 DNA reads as TGTGCCAGCAGCCGACTATCCGAGCAGTACTTC. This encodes CASSRLSEQYF.

Written as DNA, the CDR3 is TGTGCCAGCAGCTTCCGGGGACTAGCGGGGGGGAGCTCCTACAATGAGCAGTTCTTC. This codes for CASSFRGLAGGSSYNEQFF. The genes are TRBV13 and TRBJ2-1, with 16 bases aligning to TRBD2. In germline, CDR1 is PRHDT, CDR2 FYEKMQ (reference sequence). The CDR3 has 19 amino acids. Unmatched junction bases numbered 5, after V lost 3 bases and J lost 0 bases.

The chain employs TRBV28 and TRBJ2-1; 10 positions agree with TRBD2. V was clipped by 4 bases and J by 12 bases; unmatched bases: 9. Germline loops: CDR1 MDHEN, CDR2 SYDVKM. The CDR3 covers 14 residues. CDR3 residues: CASSSAGGDLVQFF. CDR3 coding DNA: TGTGCCAGCAGTTCAGCGGGAGGGGATCTCGTGCAGTTCTTC. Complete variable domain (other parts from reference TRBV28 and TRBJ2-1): DVKVTQSSRYLVKRTGEKVFLECVQDMDHENMFWYRQDPGLGLRLIYFSYDVKMKEKGDIPEGYSVSREKKERFSLILESASTNQTSMYLCASSSAGGDLVQFFGPGTRLTVL.

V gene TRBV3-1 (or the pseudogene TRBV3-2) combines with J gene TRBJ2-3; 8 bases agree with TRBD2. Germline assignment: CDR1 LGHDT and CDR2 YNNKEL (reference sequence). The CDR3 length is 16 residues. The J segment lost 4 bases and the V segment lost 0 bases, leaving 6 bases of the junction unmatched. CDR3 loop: CASSQDLAGTSDTQYF. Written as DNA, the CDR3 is TGTGCCAGCAGCCAAGATTTAGCGGGAACCTCAGATACGCAGTATTTT.

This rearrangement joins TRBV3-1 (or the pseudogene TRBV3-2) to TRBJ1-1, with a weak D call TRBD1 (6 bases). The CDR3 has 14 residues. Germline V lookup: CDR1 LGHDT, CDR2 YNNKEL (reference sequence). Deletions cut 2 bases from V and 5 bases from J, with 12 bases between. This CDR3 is CASSQRQGITEAFF. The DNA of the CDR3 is TGTGCCAGCAGCCAAAGGCAGGGGATAACTGAAGCTTTCTTT.

The CDR3 coding sequence is TGTGCCAGCACTCACCGAGGGAGGGTGGCGTACAATGAGCAGTTCTTC. This codes for CASTHRGRVAYNEQFF. The chain recombines TRBV11-2 with TRBJ2-1; 7 nucleotides agree with TRBD2. This CDR3 has 16 residues. The J segment lost 4 bases and the V segment lost 7 bases, leaving 13 bases of the junction unmatched. The germline CDR1 and CDR2 sequences are SGHAT and FQNNGV.

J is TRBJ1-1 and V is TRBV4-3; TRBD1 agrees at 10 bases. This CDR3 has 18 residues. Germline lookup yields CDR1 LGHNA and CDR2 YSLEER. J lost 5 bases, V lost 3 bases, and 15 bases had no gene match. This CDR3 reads CASSQASTGGARWTEAFF. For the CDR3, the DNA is TGCGCCAGCAGCCAGGCTTCGACAGGGGGCGCGAGGTGGACTGAAGCTTTCTTT.

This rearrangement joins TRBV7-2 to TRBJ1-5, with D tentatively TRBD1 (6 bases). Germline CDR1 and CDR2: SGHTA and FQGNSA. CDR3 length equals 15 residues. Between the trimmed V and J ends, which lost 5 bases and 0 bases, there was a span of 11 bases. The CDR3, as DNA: TGTGCCAGCAGCCTCGGACAGAATAGCAATCAGCCCCAGCATTTT. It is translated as CASSLGQNSNQPQHF.

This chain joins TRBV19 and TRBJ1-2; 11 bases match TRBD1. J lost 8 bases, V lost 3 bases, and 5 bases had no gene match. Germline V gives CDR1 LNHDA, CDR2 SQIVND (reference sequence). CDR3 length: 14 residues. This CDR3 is CASSIGQGASGYTF. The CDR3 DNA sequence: TGTGCCAGTAGTATCGGACAGGGGGCGTCGGGCTACACCTTC.

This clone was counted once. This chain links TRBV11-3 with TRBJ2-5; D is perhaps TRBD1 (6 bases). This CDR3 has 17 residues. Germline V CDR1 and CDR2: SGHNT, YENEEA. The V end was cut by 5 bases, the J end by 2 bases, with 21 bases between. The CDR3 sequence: CASSLGTSNVLQETQYF. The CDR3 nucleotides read TGTGCCAGCAGCCTCGGGACATCTAACGTCCTACAAGAGACCCAGTACTTC.

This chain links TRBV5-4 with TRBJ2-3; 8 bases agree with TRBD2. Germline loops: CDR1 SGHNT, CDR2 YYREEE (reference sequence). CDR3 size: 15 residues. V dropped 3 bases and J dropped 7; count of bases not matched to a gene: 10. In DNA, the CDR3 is TGTGCCAGCAGCTCCGACGGGACTAGTAGTTATACGCAGTATTTT. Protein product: CASSSDGTSSYTQYF.

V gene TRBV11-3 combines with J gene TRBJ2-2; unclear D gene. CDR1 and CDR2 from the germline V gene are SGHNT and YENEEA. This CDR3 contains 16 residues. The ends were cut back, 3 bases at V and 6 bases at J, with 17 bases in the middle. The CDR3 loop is CASSLGRGASSGELFF. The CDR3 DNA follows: TGTGCCAGCAGCTTGGGTCGAGGCGCATCATCCGGGGAGCTGTTTTTT.

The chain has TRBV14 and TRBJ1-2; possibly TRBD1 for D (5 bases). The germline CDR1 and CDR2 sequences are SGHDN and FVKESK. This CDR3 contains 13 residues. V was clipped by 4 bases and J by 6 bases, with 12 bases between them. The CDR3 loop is CASSRGWGDGYTF. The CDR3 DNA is TGTGCCAGCAGCCGGGGCTGGGGGGATGGCTACACCTTC.

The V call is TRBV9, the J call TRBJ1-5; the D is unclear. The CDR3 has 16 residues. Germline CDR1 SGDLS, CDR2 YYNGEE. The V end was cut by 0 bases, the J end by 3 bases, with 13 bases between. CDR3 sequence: CASSVDEEEVNQPQHF. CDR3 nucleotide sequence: TGTGCCAGCAGCGTAGATGAGGAGGAAGTCAATCAGCCCCAGCATTTT.

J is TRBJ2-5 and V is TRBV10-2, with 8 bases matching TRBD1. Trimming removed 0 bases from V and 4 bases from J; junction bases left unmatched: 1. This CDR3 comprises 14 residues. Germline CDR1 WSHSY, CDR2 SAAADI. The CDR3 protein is CASSESDRGETQYF. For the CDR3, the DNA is TGCGCCAGCAGTGAGTCCGACAGGGGAGAGACCCAGTACTTC.

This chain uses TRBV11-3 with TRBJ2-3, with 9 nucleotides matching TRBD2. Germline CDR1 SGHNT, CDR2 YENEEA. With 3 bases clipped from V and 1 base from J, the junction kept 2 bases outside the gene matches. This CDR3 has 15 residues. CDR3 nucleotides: TGTGCCAGCAGCTTCGCTAGCGGGGGCACAGATACGCAGTATTTT. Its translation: CASSFASGGTDTQYF.

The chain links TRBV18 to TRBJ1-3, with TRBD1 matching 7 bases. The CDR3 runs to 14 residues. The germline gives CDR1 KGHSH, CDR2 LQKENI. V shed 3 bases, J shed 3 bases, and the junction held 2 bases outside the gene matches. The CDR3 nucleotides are TGTGCCAGCTCACCCGACAGGGTTGGAAACACCATATATTTT. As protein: CASSPDRVGNTIYF.

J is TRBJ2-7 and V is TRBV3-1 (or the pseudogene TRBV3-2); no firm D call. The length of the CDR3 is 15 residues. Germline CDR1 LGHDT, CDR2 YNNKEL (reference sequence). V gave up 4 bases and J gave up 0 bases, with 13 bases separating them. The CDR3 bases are TGTGCCAGCAGCCGGGCTAATACAGTCTCCTACGAGCAGTACTTC. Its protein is CASSRANTVSYEQYF.

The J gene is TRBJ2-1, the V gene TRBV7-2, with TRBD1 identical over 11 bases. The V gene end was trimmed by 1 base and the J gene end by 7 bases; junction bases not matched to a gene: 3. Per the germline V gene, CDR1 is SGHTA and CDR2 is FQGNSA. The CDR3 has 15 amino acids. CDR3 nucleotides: TGTGCCAGCAGCTTAGGTGGACAGGGGGCAAATGAGCAGTTCTTC. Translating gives CASSLGGQGANEQFF.

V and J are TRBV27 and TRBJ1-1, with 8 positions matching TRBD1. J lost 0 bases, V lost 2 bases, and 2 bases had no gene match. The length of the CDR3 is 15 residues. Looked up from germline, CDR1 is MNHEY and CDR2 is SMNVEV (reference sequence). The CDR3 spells CASSLLQGVNTEAFF. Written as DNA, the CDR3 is TGTGCCAGCAGTTTACTACAGGGGGTGAACACTGAAGCTTTCTTT.

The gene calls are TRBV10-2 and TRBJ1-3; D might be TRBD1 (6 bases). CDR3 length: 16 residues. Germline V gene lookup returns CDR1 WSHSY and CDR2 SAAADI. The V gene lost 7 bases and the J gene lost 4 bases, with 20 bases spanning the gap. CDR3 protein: CASTHGGGDLGNTIYF. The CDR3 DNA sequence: TGCGCCAGCACCCATGGGGGCGGCGATCTGGGAAACACCATATATTTT.

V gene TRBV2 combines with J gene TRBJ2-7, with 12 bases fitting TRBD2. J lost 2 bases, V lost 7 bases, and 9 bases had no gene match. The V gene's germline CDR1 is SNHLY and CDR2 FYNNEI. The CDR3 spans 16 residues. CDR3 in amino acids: CASIVLAGGPAYEQYF. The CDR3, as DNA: TGTGCCAGCATTGTCCTAGCGGGAGGGCCTGCCTACGAGCAGTACTTC.

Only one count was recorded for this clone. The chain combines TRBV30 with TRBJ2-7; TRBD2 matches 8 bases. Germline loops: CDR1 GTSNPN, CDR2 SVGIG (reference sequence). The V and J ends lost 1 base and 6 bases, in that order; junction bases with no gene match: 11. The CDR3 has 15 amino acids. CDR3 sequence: CAWSGDGRAWAEQYF. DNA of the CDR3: TGTGCCTGGAGTGGGGACGGGAGGGCCTGGGCCGAGCAGTACTTC.

The CDR3 loop is CASTGAATNEKLFF. As DNA, the CDR3 is TGTGCCAGCACAGGGGCCGCAACTAATGAAAAACTGTTTTTT. The chain links TRBV28 to TRBJ1-4, with D perhaps TRBD1 (6 bases). Germline V lookup: CDR1 MDHEN, CDR2 SYDVKM. The CDR3 consists of 14 residues. Trimming left V 7 bases short and J 0 bases short, with 9 bases between.

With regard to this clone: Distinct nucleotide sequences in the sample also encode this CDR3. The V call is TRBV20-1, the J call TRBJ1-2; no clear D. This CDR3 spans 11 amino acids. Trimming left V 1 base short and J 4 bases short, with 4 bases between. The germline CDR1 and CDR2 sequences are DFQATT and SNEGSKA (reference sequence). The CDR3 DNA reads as TGCAGTGCTAGAGCCTCCTATGGCTACACCTTC. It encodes CSARASYGYTF.

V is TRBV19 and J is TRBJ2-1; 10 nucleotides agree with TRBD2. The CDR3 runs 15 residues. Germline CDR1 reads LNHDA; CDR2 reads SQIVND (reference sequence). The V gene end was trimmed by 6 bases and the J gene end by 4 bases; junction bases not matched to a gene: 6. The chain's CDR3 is CASSKLTSGYNEQFF. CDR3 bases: TGTGCCAGTAGCAAATTGACTAGCGGGTACAATGAGCAGTTCTTC.

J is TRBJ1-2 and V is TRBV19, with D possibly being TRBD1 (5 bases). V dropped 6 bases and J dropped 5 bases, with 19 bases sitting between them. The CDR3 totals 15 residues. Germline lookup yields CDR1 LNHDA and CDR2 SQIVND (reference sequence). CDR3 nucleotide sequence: TGTGCCAGTAGGAATATCAGGGAAGGAGGGTATGGCTACACCTTC. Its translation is CASRNIREGGYGYTF.